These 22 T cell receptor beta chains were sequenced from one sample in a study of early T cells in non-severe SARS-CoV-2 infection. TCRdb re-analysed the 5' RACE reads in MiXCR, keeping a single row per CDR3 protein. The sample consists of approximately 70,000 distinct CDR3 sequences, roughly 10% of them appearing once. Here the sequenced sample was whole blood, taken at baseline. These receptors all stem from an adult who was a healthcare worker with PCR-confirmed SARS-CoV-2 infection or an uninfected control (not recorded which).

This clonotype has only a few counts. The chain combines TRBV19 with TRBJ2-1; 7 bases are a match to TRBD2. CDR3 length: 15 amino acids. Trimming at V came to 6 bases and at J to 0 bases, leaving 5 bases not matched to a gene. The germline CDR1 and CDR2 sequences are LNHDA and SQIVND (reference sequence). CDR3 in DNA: TGTGCCAGTAGCGTGCGGGAGCTCTCCTACAATGAGCAGTTCTTC. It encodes CASSVRELSYNEQFF.

Here the CDR3 reads CASSSQTGWGNTIYF. The CDR3 DNA is TGTGCCAGCAGCTCCCAGACGGGATGGGGAAACACCATATATTTT. The chain combines TRBV11-2 with TRBJ1-3, with D uncertain. Trimming took off 4 bases at V and 4 bases at J, with 14 bases between the two ends. Per the germline V gene, CDR1 is SGHAT and CDR2 is FQNNGV. The CDR3 runs to 15 residues.

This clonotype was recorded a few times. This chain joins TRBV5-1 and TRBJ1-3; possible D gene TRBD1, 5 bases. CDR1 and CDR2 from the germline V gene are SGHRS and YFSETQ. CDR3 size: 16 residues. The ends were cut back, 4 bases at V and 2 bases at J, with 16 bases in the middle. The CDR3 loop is CASSQTGLSTGNTIYF. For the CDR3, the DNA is TGCGCCAGCAGCCAGACGGGACTGTCTACTGGAAACACCATATATTTT.

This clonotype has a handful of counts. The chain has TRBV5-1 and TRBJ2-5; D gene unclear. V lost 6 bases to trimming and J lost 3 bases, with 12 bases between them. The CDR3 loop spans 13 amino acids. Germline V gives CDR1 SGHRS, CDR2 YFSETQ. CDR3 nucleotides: TGCGCCAGCAACAACCGACGCGAAGAGACCCAGTACTTC. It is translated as CASNNRREETQYF.

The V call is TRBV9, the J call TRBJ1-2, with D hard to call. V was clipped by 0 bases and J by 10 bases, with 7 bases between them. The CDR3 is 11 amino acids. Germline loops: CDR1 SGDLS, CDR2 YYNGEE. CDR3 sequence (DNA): TGTGCCAGCAGCGTAGGTTTTGACTACACCTTC. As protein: CASSVGFDYTF.

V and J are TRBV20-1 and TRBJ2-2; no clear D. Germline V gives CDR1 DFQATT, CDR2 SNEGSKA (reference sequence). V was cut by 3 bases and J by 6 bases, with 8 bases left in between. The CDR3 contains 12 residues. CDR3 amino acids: CSASREAGELFF. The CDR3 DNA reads TGCAGTGCTAGCCGAGAGGCCGGGGAGCTGTTTTTT.

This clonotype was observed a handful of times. Written as DNA, the CDR3 is TGTGCCAGCAGTATAACGGGCGGTCAGGGGAGAGAGACCCAGTACTTC. This gives the protein CASSITGGQGRETQYF. V gene TRBV9 combines with J gene TRBJ2-5; D perhaps matches TRBD1 (6 bases). This CDR3 contains 16 residues. Germline V CDR1 and CDR2: SGDLS, YYNGEE. Deletions cut 5 bases from V and 4 bases from J, with 21 bases between.

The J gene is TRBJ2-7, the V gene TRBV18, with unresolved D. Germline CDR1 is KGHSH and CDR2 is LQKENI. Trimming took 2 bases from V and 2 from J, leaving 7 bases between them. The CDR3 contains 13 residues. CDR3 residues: CASSPGKTYEQYF. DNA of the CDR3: TGTGCCAGCTCACCAGGCAAGACCTACGAGCAGTACTTC.

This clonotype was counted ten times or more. The CDR3 sequence is CASSQDQGGRSNTDTQYF. The DNA of the CDR3 is TGCGCCAGCAGCCAAGATCAGGGGGGGCGTTCAAACACAGATACGCAGTATTTT. The chain is built from TRBV4-1 and TRBJ2-3, with D perhaps TRBD1 or TRBD2 (7 bases each). CDR3 length equals 18 residues. Germline values: CDR1 MGHRA, CDR2 YSYEKL. Trimming removed 0 bases at V and 2 bases at J, with 18 bases between.

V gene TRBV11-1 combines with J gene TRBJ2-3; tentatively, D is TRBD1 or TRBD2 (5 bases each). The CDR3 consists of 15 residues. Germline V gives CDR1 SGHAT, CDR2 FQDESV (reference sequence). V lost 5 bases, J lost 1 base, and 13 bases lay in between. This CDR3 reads CASSPGGGGTDTQYF. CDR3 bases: TGTGCCAGCAGCCCCGGTGGGGGTGGCACAGATACGCAGTATTTT.

The CDR3: CSGGGQGNTIYF. DNA of the CDR3: TGCAGCGGGGGTGGGCAAGGAAACACCATATATTTT. V is TRBV29-1 and J is TRBJ1-3; D ambiguous. CDR3 size: 12 residues. Deletions cut 7 bases from V and 4 bases from J, with 11 bases between. The germline gives CDR1 SQVTM, CDR2 ANQGSEA.

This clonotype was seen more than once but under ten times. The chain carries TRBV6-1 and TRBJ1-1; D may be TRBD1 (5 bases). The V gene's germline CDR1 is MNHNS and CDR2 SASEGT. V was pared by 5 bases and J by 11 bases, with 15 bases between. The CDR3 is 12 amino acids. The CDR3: CASSPVGTAAFF. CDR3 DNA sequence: TGTGCCAGCAGTCCCGTCGGGACCGCGGCTTTCTTT.

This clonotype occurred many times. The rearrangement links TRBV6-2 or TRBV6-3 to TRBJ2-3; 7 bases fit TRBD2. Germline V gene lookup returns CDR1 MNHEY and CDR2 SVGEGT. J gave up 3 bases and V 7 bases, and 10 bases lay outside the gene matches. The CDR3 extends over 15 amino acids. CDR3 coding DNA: TGTGCCAGCATGGCTGCTGCGGGAGTTACAGATACGCAGTATTTT. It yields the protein CASMAAAGVTDTQYF.

CDR3 nucleotides: TGTGCCAGCAGCCCGAACAGGGGGCAAGGCACTGAAGCTTTCTTT. Protein sequence: CASSPNRGQGTEAFF. The rearrangement uses TRBV5-4 and TRBJ1-1; 9 bases line up with TRBD1. Germline values: CDR1 SGHNT, CDR2 YYREEE (reference sequence). J lost 4 bases, V lost 4 bases, and 8 bases had no gene match. The CDR3 covers 15 residues.

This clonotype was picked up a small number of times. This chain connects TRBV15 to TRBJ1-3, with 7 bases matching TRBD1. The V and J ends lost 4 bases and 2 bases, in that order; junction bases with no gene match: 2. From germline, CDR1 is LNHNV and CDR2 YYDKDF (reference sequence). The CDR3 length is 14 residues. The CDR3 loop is CATSTGTAGNTIYF. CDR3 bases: TGTGCCACCAGCACCGGGACAGCTGGAAACACCATATATTTT.

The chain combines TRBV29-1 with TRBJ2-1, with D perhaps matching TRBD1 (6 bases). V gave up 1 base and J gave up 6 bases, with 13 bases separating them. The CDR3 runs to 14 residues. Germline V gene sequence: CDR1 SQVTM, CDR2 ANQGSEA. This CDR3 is CSVEGWLGGNEQFF. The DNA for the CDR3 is TGCAGCGTTGAAGGCTGGCTAGGGGGCAATGAGCAGTTCTTC.

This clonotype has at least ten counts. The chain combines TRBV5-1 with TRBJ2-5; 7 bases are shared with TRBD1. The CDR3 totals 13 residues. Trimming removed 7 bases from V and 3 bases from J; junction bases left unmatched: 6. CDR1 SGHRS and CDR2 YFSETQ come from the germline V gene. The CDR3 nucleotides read TGCGCCAGCGGCACAGGGGAAGAAGAGACCCAGTACTTC. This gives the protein CASGTGEEETQYF.

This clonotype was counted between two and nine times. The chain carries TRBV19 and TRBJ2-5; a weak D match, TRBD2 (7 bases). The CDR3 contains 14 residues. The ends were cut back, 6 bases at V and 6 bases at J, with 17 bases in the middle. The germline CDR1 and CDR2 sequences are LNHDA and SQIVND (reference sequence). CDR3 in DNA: TGTGCCAGTAGCCGGGACATCGGGAGGCAGACCCAGTACTTC. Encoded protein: CASSRDIGRQTQYF.

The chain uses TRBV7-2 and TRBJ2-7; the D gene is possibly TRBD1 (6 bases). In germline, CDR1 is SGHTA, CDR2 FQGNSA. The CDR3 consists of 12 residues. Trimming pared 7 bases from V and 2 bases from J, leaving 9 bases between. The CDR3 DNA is TGTGCCAGCACTAACAGGGCCTACGAGCAGTACTTC. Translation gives CASTNRAYEQYF.

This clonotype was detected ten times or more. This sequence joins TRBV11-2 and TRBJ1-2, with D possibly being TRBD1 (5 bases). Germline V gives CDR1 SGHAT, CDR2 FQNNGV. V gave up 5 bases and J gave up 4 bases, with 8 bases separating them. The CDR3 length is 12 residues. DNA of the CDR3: TGTGCCAGCAGCGCCGACAGCTATGGCTACACCTTC. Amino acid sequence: CASSADSYGYTF.

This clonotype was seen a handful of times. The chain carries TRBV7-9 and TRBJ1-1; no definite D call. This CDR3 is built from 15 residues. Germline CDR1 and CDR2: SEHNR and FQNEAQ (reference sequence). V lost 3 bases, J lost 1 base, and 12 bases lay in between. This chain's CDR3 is CASSFGVGRNTEAFF. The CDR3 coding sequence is TGTGCCAGCAGCTTCGGAGTTGGGAGGAACACTGAAGCTTTCTTT.

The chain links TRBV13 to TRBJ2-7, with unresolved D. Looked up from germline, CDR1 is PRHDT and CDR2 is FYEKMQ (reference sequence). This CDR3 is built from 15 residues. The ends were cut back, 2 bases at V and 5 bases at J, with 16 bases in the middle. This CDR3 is CASSLRRSWVNEQYF. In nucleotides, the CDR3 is TGTGCCAGCAGCTTAAGACGGTCGTGGGTCAACGAGCAGTACTTC.